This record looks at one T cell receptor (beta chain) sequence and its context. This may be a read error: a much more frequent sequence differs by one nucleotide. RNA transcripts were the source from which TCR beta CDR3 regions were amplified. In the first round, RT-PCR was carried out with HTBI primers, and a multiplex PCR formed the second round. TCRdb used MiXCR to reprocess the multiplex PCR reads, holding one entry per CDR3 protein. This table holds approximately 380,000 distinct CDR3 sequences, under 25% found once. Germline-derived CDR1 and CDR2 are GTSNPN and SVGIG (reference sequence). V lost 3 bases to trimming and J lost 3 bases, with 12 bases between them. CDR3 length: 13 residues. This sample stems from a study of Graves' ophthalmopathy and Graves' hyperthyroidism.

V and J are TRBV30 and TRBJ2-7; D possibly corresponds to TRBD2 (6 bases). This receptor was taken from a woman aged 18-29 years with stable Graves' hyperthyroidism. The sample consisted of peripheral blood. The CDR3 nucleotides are TGTGCCTGGAGCGTAGCGGATTTCTACGAGCAGTACTTC. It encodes CAWSVADFYEQYF.